The subject of this entry is one T cell receptor (beta chain). The antigen remains undetermined. Each donor had approximately 10 milliliters of peripheral blood drawn. The second PCR ran 7 to 11 cycles with a sample-barcoded 5' primer and J-beta primers. Every individual sample yielded 3 million or more paired-end reads (each containing CDR3). TCRdb used MiXCR to reprocess the 5' RACE reads, holding one entry per CDR3 protein. The sample lists fewer than 2 million distinct CDR3 sequences; approximately 39% were seen once. This entry is derived from a study of blood T cells in healthy people across ages. Study details: Template switching picked up about one barcoded beta molecule for each two T cells. Study-wide results and caveats: There was no known CMV status for donors, so expanded clonotype changes were possibly confounded.

Germline lookup yields CDR1 SQVTM and CDR2 ANQGSEA. The CDR3 is 14 residues long. V lost 0 bases to trimming and J lost 1 base, with 9 bases between them. The V and J genes are TRBV29-1 and TRBJ1-1, with D perhaps TRBD1 (5 bases). Sequencing was performed on blood. The TCR originated in a human donor in good health. The CDR3 DNA is TGCAGCGTTGAAGAGGGGGGTGCGAACACTGAAGCTTTCTTT. Translation: CSVEEGGANTEAFF.